The T cell receptor (beta chain) under discussion was sequenced for a study of regulatory T cells in long-lasting Graves disease. Study-wide context: More than 5 years of antithyroid drugs with positive TSH receptor antibodies defined persistent Graves' disease.

A remark on this clonotype: It may be a read error: a sequence one base away is much more abundant.

Investigators prepared the TCR beta libraries by applying iRepertoire HTBI primers and Arm-PCR of CDR3 regions. TCRdb ran MiXCR on the multiplex PCR reads and lists one entry per CDR3 protein. Here the sample spans 600,000 to 800,000 distinct CDR3 sequences, about 32% being singletons. The CDR3 has 16 amino acids. CDR1 MDHEN and CDR2 SYDVKM come from the germline V gene. Time point given: persistent/refractory GD, antithyroid drugs over 5 years with positive TRAb. PBMCs were the source of the RNA used for TCR sequencing. Patient provenance is recorded as an endocrinology department in Xi'an, China. EDTA tubes were used for drawing approximately 9 milliliters of peripheral blood.

This chain links TRBV28 with TRBJ1-5; D is perhaps TRBD1 (5 bases). This sequence originates from a female donor with Graves disease. Material: peripheral blood mononuclear cells (PBMCs), obtained when the disease was refractory, from a patient treated with antithyroid drugs. CDR3 coding DNA: TGTGCCAGCAACCGAAGGGGTTTCTCTAGCAATCAGTCCCAGCATTTT. Translating gives CASNRRGFSSNQSQHF.